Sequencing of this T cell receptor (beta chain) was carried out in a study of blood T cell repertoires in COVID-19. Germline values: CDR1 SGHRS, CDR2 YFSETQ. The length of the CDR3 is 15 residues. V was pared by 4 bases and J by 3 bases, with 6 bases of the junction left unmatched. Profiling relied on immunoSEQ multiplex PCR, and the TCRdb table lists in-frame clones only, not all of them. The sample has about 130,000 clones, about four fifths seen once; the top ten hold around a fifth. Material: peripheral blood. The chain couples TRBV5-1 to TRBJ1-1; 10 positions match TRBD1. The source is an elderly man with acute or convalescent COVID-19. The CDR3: CASSPGTGEYTEAFF. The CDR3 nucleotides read TGCGCCAGCAGCCCAGGGACAGGGGAGTACACTGAAGCTTTCTTT. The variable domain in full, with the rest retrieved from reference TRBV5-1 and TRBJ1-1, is KAGVTQTPRYLIKTRGQQVTLSCSPISGHRSVSWYQQTPGQGLQFLFEYFSETQRNKGNFPGRFSGRQFSNSRSEMNVSTLELGDSALYLCASSPGTGEYTEAFFGQGTRLTVV.